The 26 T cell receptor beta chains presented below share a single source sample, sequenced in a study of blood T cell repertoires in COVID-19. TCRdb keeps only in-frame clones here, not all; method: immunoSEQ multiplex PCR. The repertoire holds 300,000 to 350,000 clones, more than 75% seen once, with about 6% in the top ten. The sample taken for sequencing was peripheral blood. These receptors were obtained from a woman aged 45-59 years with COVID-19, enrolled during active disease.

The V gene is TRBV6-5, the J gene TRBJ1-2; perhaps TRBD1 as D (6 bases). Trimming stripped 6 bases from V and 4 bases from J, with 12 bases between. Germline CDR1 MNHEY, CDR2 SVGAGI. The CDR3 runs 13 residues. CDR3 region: CASSPGQFYGYTF. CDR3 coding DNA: TGTGCCAGCAGCCCCGGACAGTTCTATGGCTACACCTTC.

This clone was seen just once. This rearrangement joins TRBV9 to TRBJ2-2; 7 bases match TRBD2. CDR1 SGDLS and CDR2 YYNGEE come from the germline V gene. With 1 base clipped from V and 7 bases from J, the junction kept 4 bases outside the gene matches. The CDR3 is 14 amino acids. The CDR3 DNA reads TGTGCCAGCAGCGTATTGGGGGAGGGCGGGGAGCTGTTTTTT. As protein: CASSVLGEGGELFF.

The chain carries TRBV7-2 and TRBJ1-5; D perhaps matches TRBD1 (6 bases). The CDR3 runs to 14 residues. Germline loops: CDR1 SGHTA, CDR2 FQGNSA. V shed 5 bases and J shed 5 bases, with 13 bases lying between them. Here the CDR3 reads CASSLNSGDQPQHF. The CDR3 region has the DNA TGTGCCAGCAGCCTTAACTCAGGGGATCAGCCCCAGCATTTT.

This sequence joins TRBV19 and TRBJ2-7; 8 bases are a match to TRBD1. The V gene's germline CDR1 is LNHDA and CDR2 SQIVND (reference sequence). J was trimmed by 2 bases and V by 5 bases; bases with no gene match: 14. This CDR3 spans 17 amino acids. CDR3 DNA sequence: TGTGCCAGTAGTCCAGGGGTGCCGACAGGGGTGCCCTACGAGCAGTACTTC. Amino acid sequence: CASSPGVPTGVPYEQYF.

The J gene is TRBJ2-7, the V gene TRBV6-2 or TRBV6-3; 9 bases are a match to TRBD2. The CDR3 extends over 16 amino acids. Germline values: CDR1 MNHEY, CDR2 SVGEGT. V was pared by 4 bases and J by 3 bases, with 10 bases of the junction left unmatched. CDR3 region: CASSSLFLAGSYEQYF. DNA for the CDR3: TGTGCCAGCAGTTCCCTTTTCCTAGCGGGGAGCTACGAGCAGTACTTC.

The CDR3 loop reads CASSFITSRTDTQYF. CDR3 bases: TGTGCCAGCAGCTTTATAACTAGCAGAACAGATACGCAGTATTTT. The chain links TRBV7-3 to TRBJ2-3, with a tentative D call TRBD2 (6 bases). Trimming pared 3 bases from V and 3 bases from J, leaving 13 bases between. The CDR3 loop spans 15 amino acids. Germline V gene data show CDR1 as SGHTA and CDR2 as FQGTGA.

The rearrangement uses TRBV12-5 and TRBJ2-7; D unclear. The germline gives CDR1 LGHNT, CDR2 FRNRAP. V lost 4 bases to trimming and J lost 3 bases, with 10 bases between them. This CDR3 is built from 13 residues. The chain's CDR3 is CASGSSYIYEQYF. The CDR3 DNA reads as TGTGCTAGTGGTTCGAGTTATATCTACGAGCAGTACTTC.

The CDR3 is CASSSAGGRYEQYF. CDR3 in DNA: TGTGCCAGCAGCTCAGCGGGAGGTCGGTACGAGCAGTACTTC. The chain has TRBV11-2 and TRBJ2-7, with 9 bases that match TRBD2. V shed 4 bases, J shed 4 bases, and the junction held 5 bases outside the gene matches. Germline assignment: CDR1 SGHAT and CDR2 FQNNGV. This CDR3 is built from 14 residues.

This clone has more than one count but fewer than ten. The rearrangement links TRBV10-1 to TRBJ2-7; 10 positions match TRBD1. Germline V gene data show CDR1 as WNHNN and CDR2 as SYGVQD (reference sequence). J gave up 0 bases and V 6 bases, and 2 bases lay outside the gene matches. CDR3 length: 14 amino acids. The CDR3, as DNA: TGCGCCAGCAGAGGACAGGGGGACTCCTACGAGCAGTACTTC. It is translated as CASRGQGDSYEQYF.

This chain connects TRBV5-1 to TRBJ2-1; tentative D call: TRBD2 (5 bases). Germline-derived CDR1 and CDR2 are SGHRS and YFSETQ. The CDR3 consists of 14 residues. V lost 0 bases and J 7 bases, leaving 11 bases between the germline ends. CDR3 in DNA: TGCGCCAGCAGCTTGGAAGCGGTAGTAAATGAGCAGTTCTTC. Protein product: CASSLEAVVNEQFF.

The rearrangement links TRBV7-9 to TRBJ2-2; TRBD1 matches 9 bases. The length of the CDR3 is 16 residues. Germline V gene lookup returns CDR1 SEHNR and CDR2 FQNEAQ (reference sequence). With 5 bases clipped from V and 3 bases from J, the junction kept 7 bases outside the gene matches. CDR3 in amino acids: CASSPPGQGHTGELFF. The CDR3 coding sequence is TGTGCCAGCAGCCCCCCGGGACAGGGCCACACCGGGGAGCTGTTTTTT.

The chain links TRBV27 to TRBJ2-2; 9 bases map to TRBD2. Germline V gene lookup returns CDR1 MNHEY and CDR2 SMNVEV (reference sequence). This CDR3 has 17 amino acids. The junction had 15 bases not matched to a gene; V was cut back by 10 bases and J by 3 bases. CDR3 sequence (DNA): TGTGCCACCCGCCAGGGTAGCGGGAGTTTGTACACCGGGGAGCTGTTTTTT. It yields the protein CATRQGSGSLYTGELFF.

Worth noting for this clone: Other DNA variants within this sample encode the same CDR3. The CDR3, as DNA: TGTGCCAGCTCACGGGGGGGTAAGTACGGCTACGAGCAGTACTTC. Its protein is CASSRGGKYGYEQYF. The V and J genes are TRBV6-5 and TRBJ2-7; the match to TRBD2 covers 8 bases. Germline trimming cut 8 bases from V and 3 bases from J; bases unmatched to any gene: 12. There are 15 residues in the CDR3. Germline CDR1 and CDR2: MNHEY and SVGAGI.

Written as DNA, the CDR3 is TGTGCCAGCGTGTCTTCCGGGAAACGAGCCTATGGCTACACCTTC. Its translation is CASVSSGKRAYGYTF. The chain recombines TRBV19 with TRBJ1-2, with D uncertain. This CDR3 has 15 amino acids. The germline V gene has CDR1 LNHDA and CDR2 SQIVND (reference sequence). The V and J ends lost 9 bases and 4 bases respectively, with 21 bases between them.

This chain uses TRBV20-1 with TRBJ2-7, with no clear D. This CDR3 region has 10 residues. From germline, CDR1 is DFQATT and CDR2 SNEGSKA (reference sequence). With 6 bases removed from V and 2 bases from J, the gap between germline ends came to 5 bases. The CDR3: CSAGPYEQYF. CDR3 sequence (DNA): TGCAGTGCCGGTCCCTACGAGCAGTACTTC.

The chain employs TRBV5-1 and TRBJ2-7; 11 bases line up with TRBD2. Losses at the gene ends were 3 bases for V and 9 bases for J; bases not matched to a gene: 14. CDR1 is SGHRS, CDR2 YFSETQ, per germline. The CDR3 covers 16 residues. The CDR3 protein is CASSSDPTSGKGVQYF. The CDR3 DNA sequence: TGCGCCAGCAGCTCGGACCCGACTAGCGGGAAAGGTGTGCAGTACTTC.

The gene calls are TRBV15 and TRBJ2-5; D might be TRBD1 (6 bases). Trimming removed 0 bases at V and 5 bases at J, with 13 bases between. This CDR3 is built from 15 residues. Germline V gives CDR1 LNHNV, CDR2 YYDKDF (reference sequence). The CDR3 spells CATSRDSGASETQYF. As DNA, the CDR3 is TGTGCCACCAGCAGAGATTCAGGGGCGTCGGAGACCCAGTACTTC.

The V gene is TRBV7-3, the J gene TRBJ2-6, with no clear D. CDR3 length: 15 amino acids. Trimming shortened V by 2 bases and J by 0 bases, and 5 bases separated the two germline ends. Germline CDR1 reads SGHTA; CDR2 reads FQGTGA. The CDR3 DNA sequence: TGTGCCAGCAGCTTATGGAGCTCTGGGGCCAACGTCCTGACTTTC. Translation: CASSLWSSGANVLTF.

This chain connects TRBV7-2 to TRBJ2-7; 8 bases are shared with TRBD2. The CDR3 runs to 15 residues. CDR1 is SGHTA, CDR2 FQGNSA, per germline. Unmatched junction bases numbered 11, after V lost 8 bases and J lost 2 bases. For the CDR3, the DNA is TGTGCCAGCTTAGACCCGGGACTAGGGCCCTACGAGCAGTACTTC. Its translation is CASLDPGLGPYEQYF.

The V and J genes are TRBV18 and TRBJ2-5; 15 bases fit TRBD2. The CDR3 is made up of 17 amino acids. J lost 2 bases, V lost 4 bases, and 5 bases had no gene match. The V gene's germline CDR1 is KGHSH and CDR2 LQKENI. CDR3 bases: TGTGCCAGCTCACAAATGGGACTAGCGGGAGGTCAAGAGACCCAGTACTTC. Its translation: CASSQMGLAGGQETQYF.

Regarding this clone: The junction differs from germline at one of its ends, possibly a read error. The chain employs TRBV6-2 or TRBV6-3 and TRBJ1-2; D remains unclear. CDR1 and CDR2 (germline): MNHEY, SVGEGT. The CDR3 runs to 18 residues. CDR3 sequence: CATSLHFGGPLRSGGYTF. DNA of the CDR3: TGTGCCACCAGTCTCCACTTTGGAGGACCCCTAAGGAGTGGAGGCTACACCTTC.

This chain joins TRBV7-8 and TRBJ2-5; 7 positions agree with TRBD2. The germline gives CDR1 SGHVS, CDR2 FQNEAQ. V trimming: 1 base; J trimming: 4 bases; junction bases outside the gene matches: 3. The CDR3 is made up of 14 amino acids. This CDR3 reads CASSLVREGETQYF. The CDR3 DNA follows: TGTGCCAGCAGCTTAGTAAGGGAGGGAGAGACCCAGTACTTC.

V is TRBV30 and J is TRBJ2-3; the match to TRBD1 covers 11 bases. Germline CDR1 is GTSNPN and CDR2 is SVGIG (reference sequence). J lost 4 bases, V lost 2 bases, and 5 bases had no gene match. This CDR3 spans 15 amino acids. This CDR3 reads CAWSRTGGNADTQYF. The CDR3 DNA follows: TGTGCCTGGAGTCGGACAGGGGGCAATGCAGATACGCAGTATTTT.

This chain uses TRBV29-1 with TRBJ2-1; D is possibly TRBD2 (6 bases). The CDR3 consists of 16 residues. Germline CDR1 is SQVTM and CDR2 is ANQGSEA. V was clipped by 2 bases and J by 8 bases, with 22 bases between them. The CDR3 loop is CSVEPFVSGVGDEQFF. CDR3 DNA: TGCAGCGTTGAACCCTTCGTTTCGGGGGTTGGCGATGAGCAGTTCTTC.

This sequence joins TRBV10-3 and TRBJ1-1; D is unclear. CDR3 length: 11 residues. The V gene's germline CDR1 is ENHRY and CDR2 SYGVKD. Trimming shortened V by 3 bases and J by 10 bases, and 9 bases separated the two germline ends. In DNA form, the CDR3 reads TGTGCCATCAGTGATTTGATGAGAGCTTTCTTT. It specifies CAISDLMRAFF.

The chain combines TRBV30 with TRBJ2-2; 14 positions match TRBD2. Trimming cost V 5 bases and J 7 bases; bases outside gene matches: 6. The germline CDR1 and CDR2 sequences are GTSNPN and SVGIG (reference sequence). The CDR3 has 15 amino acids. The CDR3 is CAWGGTSGSIGELFF. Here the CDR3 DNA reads TGTGCCTGGGGCGGGACTAGCGGGAGTATCGGGGAGCTGTTTTTT.